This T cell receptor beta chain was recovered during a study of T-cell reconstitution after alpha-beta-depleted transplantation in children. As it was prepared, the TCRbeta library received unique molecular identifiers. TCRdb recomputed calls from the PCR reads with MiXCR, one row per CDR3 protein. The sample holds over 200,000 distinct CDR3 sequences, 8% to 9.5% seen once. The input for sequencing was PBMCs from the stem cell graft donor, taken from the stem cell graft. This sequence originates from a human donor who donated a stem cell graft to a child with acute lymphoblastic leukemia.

The CDR3 reads CATSETGGADTQYF. CDR3 in DNA: TGTGCCACCAGTGAGACAGGGGGCGCAGATACGCAGTATTTT. J is TRBJ2-3 and V is TRBV24-1; the match to TRBD1 covers 10 bases. The CDR3 runs to 14 residues. Germline V CDR1 and CDR2: KGHDR, SFDVKD. V shed 4 bases and J 4 bases; nucleotides not matched to a gene: 1.